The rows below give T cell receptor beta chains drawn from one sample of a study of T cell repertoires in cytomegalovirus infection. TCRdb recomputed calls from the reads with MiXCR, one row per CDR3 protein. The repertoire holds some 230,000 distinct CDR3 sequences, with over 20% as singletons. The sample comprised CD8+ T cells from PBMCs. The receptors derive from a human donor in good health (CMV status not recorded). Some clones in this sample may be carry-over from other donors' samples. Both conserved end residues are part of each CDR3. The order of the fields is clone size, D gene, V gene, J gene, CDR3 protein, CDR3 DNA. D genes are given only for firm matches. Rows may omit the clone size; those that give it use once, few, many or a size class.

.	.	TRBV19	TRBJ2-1	CASSIVDYNEQFF	TGTGCCAGTAGTATAGTTGACTACAATGAGCAGTTCTTC
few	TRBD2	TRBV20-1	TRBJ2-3	CSARSGGTTHATDTQYF	TGCAGTGCCAGAAGCGGGGGAACTACCCATGCCACAGATACGCAGTATTTT
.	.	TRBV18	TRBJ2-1	CASSPRDTSYNEQFF	TGTGCCAGCTCACCCCGGGACACCTCCTACAATGAGCAGTTCTTC
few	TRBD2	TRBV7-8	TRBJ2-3	CASSLFLAGDSQYF	TGTGCCAGCAGCTTATTTCTAGCGGGGGATTCGCAGTATTTT
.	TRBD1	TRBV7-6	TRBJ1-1	CASSWTPGQWGEAFF	TGTGCCAGCAGCTGGACCCCGGGACAGTGGGGCGAAGCTTTCTTT
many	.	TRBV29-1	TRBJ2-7	CSVLRGDSGEQYF	TGCAGCGTGCTCCGGGGAGACTCTGGCGAGCAGTACTTC
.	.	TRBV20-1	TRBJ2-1	CSASTNEQFF	TGCAGTGCCAGTACTAATGAGCAGTTCTTC
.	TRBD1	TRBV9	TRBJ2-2	CASSGLTGAGTGELFF	TGTGCCAGCAGCGGATTGACAGGGGCGGGGACCGGGGAGCTGTTTTTT
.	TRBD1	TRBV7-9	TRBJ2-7	CASSLSSGTEPYEQYF	TGTGCCAGCAGCCTATCCTCCGGGACAGAACCCTACGAGCAGTACTTC
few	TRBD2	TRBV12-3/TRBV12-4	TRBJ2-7	CASSSTSGEQYF	TGTGCCAGCAGCAGCACTAGCGGCGAGCAGTACTTC
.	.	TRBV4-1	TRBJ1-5	CASSQAGPFDQPQHF	TGCGCCAGCAGCCAAGCAGGGCCCTTCGATCAGCCCCAGCATTTT
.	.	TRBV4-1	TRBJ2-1	CASSPGGSEQFF	TGCGCCAGCAGCCCTGGGGGCAGTGAGCAGTTCTTC
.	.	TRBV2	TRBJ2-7	CASKDGTLYEQYF	TGTGCCAGCAAAGACGGAACCCTTTACGAGCAGTACTTC
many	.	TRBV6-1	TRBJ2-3	CASSPPRTDTQYF	TGTGCCAGCAGCCCCCCCCGCACAGATACGCAGTATTTT
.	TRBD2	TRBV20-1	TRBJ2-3	CSAIQYLAGGQDTQYF	TGCAGTGCTATTCAATACTTAGCGGGGGGGCAAGATACGCAGTATTTT
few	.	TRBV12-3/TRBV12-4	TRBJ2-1	CASSLRLSLRYNEQFF	TGTGCCAGCAGTCTGAGACTCTCTCTAAGGTACAATGAGCAGTTCTTC
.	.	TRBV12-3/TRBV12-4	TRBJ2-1	CASSPLLDEQFF	TGTGCCAGCAGCCCGCTATTGGATGAGCAGTTCTTC
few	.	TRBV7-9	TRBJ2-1	CASSLPWDSRQEQFF	TGTGCCAGCAGCCTGCCGTGGGACTCCCGGCAGGAGCAGTTCTTC
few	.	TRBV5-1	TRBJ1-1	CASSLGSTLEAFF	TGCGCCAGCAGCTTGGGAAGCACCCTTGAAGCTTTCTTT
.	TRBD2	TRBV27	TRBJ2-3	CASTRGGLSQTDTQYF	TGTGCCAGCACGCGGGGGGGCCTTTCACAGACAGATACGCAGTATTTT
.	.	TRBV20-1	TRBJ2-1	CSASFDGVREQFF	TGCAGTGCTAGTTTTGACGGAGTCCGGGAGCAGTTCTTC
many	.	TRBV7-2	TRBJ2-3	CASRGQAADTQYF	TGTGCCAGCCGGGGGCAGGCGGCAGATACGCAGTATTTT
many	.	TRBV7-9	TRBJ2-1	CATYVGGYNEQFF	TGTGCCACATACGTTGGGGGTTACAATGAGCAGTTCTTC